A selection of T cell receptor beta chains follows, all from one sample in a study of yellow fever vaccine responses in identical twins. MiXCR, run by TCRdb on the RT-PCR reads, gives a single entry per CDR3 protein. This repertoire shows some 1,300 distinct CDR3 sequences, approximately 90% found once; its top ten account for roughly 20%. Sequences were derived from T cells from blood (PBMCs), unsorted or a sorted subset (not recorded which), sampled before or after yellow fever vaccination (not recorded which). These receptors all come from a female donor who received the yellow fever vaccine. The CDR3 runs from the conserved cysteine through the conserved F or W. Fields, in order: D gene, J gene, V gene, CDR3 DNA, CDR3 protein. The D gene is left open where the match is weak.

D gene: TRBD2
J gene: TRBJ2-5
V gene: TRBV18
CDR3 DNA: TGTGCCAGCTCACCAAGACTAGCGGAGCTAGAGACCCAGTACTTC
CDR3 protein: CASSPRLAELETQYF

D gene: -
J gene: TRBJ1-1
V gene: TRBV11-1
CDR3 DNA: TGTGCCAGCAGCCGACCCAGGCAAGACGAGGCTTTCTTT
CDR3 protein: CASSRPRQDEAFF

D gene: -
J gene: TRBJ2-3
V gene: TRBV13
CDR3 DNA: TGTGCCAGCAGGAAGACAGGCGATACGCAGTATTTT
CDR3 protein: CASRKTGDTQYF

D gene: -
J gene: TRBJ1-6
V gene: TRBV3-1
CDR3 DNA: TGTGCCAGCAGCCTGCAGACAGCACCCCTCCACTTT
CDR3 protein: CASSLQTAPLHF

D gene: TRBD2
J gene: TRBJ2-7
V gene: TRBV5-4
CDR3 DNA: TGTGCCAGCAGCGGGCTAGGGGAGGGCTACGAGCAGTACTTC
CDR3 protein: CASSGLGEGYEQYF

D gene: -
J gene: TRBJ2-3
V gene: TRBV18
CDR3 DNA: TGTGCCAGCTCACGCACAGATACGCAGTATTTT
CDR3 protein: CASSRTDTQYF

D gene: TRBD2
J gene: TRBJ2-7
V gene: TRBV11-3
CDR3 DNA: TGTGCCAGCAATCTAGCGGGAGGCGCCTACGAGCAGTACTTC
CDR3 protein: CASNLAGGAYEQYF

D gene: TRBD1
J gene: TRBJ1-1
V gene: TRBV10-3
CDR3 DNA: TGTGCCATCAGTGTTGGAGGGGGCGGTCGGGCTTTCTTT
CDR3 protein: CAISVGGGGRAFF

D gene: -
J gene: TRBJ2-5
V gene: TRBV20-1
CDR3 DNA: TGCAGTGCTAGAGATCGGGGCCTAGCGACCGAGACCCAGTACTTC
CDR3 protein: CSARDRGLATETQYF

D gene: -
J gene: TRBJ2-7
V gene: TRBV30
CDR3 DNA: TGTGCCTGCTCGGAGCGCCACGAGCAGTACTTC
CDR3 protein: CACSERHEQYF

D gene: TRBD1
J gene: TRBJ1-2
V gene: TRBV28
CDR3 DNA: TGTGCCAGCAGGGGACAGGGATACTATGGCTACACCTTC
CDR3 protein: CASRGQGYYGYTF

D gene: -
J gene: TRBJ2-1
V gene: TRBV9
CDR3 DNA: TGTGCCAGCAGCGTAGAGCCGCGACACAATGAGCAGTTCTTC
CDR3 protein: CASSVEPRHNEQFF

D gene: -
J gene: TRBJ1-4
V gene: TRBV9
CDR3 DNA: TGTGCCAGCAGCGTAGGGGTCTTCGGTGAAAAACTGTTTTTT
CDR3 protein: CASSVGVFGEKLFF

D gene: TRBD2
J gene: TRBJ2-3
V gene: TRBV6-2/TRBV6-3
CDR3 DNA: TGTGCCAGCAGTTACAGGGATTTGGCTAGCGGGACCCGCACAGATACGCAGTATTTT
CDR3 protein: CASSYRDLASGTRTDTQYF

D gene: -
J gene: TRBJ1-2
V gene: TRBV10-1
CDR3 DNA: TGCGCCAGCAGTGACTCCAAAGCAGCAAGGACATACTATGGCTACACCTTC
CDR3 protein: CASSDSKAARTYYGYTF